This TCR beta chain was observed in a study of blood T cells in healthy people across ages. The CDR3 extends over 15 amino acids. Trimming cost V 1 base and J 4 bases, with 11 bases left between them. In germline, CDR1 is SGHVS, CDR2 FQNEAQ. It was with a sample-barcoded 5' primer and a J-beta primer mix that a second PCR of roughly 7 to 12 cycles was run. Any given sample supplied a minimum of 2.5 million CDR3-containing paired-end reads. TCRdb reanalysed the 5' RACE reads using MiXCR and keeps one entry per CDR3 protein. The table has over 550,000 distinct CDR3 sequences, about 30% seen once. The extraction recovered at least 5.5 micrograms of total RNA per sample. For this clonotype: Its antigen is unidentified.

General study results and limits: Older age coincided with a roughly linear decline in TCR beta diversity per million T cells.

Sequenced sample: blood. The receptor comes from a woman of 80 years or more in good health. This sequence joins TRBV7-8 and TRBJ2-1; weak D call: TRBD2 (5 bases). The CDR3 DNA is TGTGCCAGCAGCTTAGTTCTAGCACGATACAATGAGCAGTTCTTC. Its translation: CASSLVLARYNEQFF.